This T cell receptor beta chain was identified during a study of blood T cells in healthy people across ages. General study results and limits: Possibly, changes in expanded clonotypes were confounded because donor CMV status was unknown.

Concerning this clonotype: What it recognizes is unknown.

Germline V gene lookup returns CDR1 SGDLS and CDR2 YYNGEE. The CDR3 runs to 15 residues. Primers used in a second PCR of about 7 to 12 cycles were a sample-barcoded 5' primer and a J-beta primer mix. MiXCR, run by TCRdb on the 5' RACE reads, gives a single entry per CDR3 protein. The sample lists hundreds of thousands of distinct CDR3 sequences, more than 40% seen once, with around 18% in the top ten. Isolation per sample recovered at least 7 million PBMCs. The sequence derives from a man in his 60s in good health. The sample consisted of blood. The chain carries TRBV9 and TRBJ2-7; the match to TRBD1 covers 7 bases. The J call may be incorrect, as the DNA end agrees better with TRBJ2-5. The CDR3, as DNA: TGTGCCAGCAGCGTAGTAGGGGGCAATCGGGAGACCCAGTACTTC. This codes for CASSVVGGNRETQYF.